This T cell receptor beta chain was recorded in a study of OX40 agonist ivuxolimab in advanced cancers. Across the whole study: Ivuxolimab, an agonistic anti-OX40 (CD134) antibody, was given to patients.

The repertoire was sequenced with immunoSEQ multiplex PCR; TCRdb's copy has only in-frame clones and lacks some. The sample carries under 100,000 clones, approximately 91% recorded once. V was clipped by 1 base and J by 9 bases, with 16 bases between them. The CDR3 totals 14 residues. Germline-derived CDR1 and CDR2 are LNHDA and SQIVND (reference sequence). This clonotype was obtained from an adult with an advanced solid tumor such as melanoma, head and neck, liver or kidney cancer. The specimen comprised CD4+ or CD8+ T cells sorted from blood, sampled in a trial of the OX40 agonist ivuxolimab. The V call is TRBV19, the J call TRBJ2-7; D perhaps matches TRBD1 (5 bases). CDR3 nucleotide sequence: TGTGCCAGTAGTATAGGTGGCCCCTGGGGCGTGCAGTACTTC. Amino acid sequence: CASSIGGPWGVQYF. Full variable domain (rest looked up from reference TRBV19 and TRBJ2-7): DGGITQSPKYLFRKEGQNVTLSCEQNLNHDAMYWYRQDPGQGLRLIYYSQIVNDFQKGDIAEGYSVSREKKESFPLTVTSAQKNPTAFYLCASSIGGPWGVQYFGPGTRLTVT.